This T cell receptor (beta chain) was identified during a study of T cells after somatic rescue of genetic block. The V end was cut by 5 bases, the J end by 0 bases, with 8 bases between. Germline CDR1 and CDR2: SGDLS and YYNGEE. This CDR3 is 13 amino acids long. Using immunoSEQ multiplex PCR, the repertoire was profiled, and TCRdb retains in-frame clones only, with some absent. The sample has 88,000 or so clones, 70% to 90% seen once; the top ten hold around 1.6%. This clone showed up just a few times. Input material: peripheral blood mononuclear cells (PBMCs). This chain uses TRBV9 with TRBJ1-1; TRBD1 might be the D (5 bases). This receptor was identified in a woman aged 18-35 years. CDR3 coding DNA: TGTGCCAGCAGACCGACAGTGAACACTGAAGCTTTCTTT. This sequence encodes CASRPTVNTEAFF.